This TCR beta chain was recorded in a study of T cell clonality in common variable immunodeficiency. The CDR3 extends over 15 amino acids. The junction had 9 bases not matched to a gene; V was cut back by 0 bases and J by 5 bases. Germline V CDR1 and CDR2: DFQATT, SNEGSKA (reference sequence). This clone was seen many times. The read ends 3 residues before the CDR3 terminus; that terminus is restored from the germline J gene. Blood samples were heparinized, about 4.5 to 8 ml per donor. Assay: immunoSEQ multiplex PCR; the TCRdb copy retains only in-frame clones and omits some. The sample presents around 55,000 clones, none singletons.

The TCR comes from a person aged 18 to 75 in good health. Specimen: peripheral blood mononuclear cells. The V and J genes are TRBV20-1 and TRBJ2-7; 8 bases match TRBD1. This CDR3 reads CSARDFSQGANEQYF. The DNA read from the CDR3 is TGCAGTGCTAGAGATTTTAGTCAGGGGGCGAACGAG.